This TCR beta chain was profiled in a study of blood T cell repertoires in COVID-19. Study-wide context: T cells, B-cell-depleted T cells, or PBMCs provided the cDNA or gDNA that served as material.

The V end lost 3 bases, the J end lost 6 bases, and 22 bases lay between the germline ends. The CDR3 sequence is 17 residues long. CDR1 is SGDLS, CDR2 YYNGEE, per germline. In this sample, this clone turned up once. Clones were read by immunoSEQ multiplex PCR, and TCRdb kept only the in-frame ones, dropping some. Altogether some 14,000 clones are present, roughly 84% being singletons, with the ten largest covering 32%. The source of this sequence is a man aged 50-60 years with active COVID-19. The chain is built from TRBV9 and TRBJ2-1, with D maybe TRBD2 (6 bases). Sequencing input: peripheral blood. The CDR3 loop reads CASSAPSGVGGGNEQFF. In DNA, the CDR3 is TGTGCCAGCAGCGCCCCCTCGGGTGTGGGGGGAGGCAATGAGCAGTTCTTC.